Presented here are 32 T cell receptor beta chains from one specimen sequenced in a study of blood T cell repertoires in COVID-19. TCRdb's copy holds only in-frame clones and misses some; the assay was immunoSEQ multiplex PCR. This repertoire shows roughly 130,000 clones, roughly 80% found once; its top ten account for approximately 17%. The material sequenced was peripheral blood. These receptors were obtained from a man aged 45 to 65 with acute or convalescent COVID-19.

This chain links TRBV30 with TRBJ1-1; TRBD1 is a possible D gene (6 bases). Germline V lookup: CDR1 GTSNPN, CDR2 SVGIG (reference sequence). V lost 4 bases and J lost 6, with 9 bases in between. The CDR3 has 11 amino acids. CDR3 loop: CAWNRAAEAFF. Written as DNA, the CDR3 is TGTGCCTGGAACAGGGCGGCTGAAGCTTTCTTT.

This chain uses TRBV28 with TRBJ1-2; D is unresolved. The germline V gene encodes CDR1 MDHEN and CDR2 SYDVKM. The CDR3 length is 12 residues. V lost 5 bases and J 10 bases, leaving 14 bases between the germline ends. This chain's CDR3 is CASSATWSSYTF. CDR3 nucleotide sequence: TGTGCCAGCAGTGCAACTTGGAGCTCCTACACCTTC.

J is TRBJ1-5 and V is TRBV19, with D perhaps matching TRBD1 (6 bases). Germline V gene data show CDR1 as LNHDA and CDR2 as SQIVND (reference sequence). Between the trimmed V and J ends, which lost 4 bases and 6 bases, there was a span of 13 bases. The CDR3 spans 14 residues. The CDR3 DNA reads TGTGCCAGTAGTAAGGGACAATCCGGTCAGCCCCAGCATTTT. This translates into CASSKGQSGQPQHF. The whole variable domain, filled in from reference TRBV19 and TRBJ1-5, reads DGGITQSPKYLFRKEGQNVTLSCEQNLNHDAMYWYRQDPGQGLRLIYYSQIVNDFQKGDIAEGYSVSREKKESFPLTVTSAQKNPTAFYLCASSKGQSGQPQHFGDGTRLSIL.

The rearrangement links TRBV10-1 to TRBJ1-1; unclear D gene. The CDR3 sequence is 14 residues long. V lost 7 bases to trimming and J lost 0 bases, with 12 bases between them. The germline gives CDR1 WNHNN, CDR2 SYGVQD (reference sequence). The CDR3 region has the DNA TGCGCCAGCACCCCGGGAGGGATGAACACTGAAGCTTTCTTT. This codes for CASTPGGMNTEAFF.

The V gene is TRBV15, the J gene TRBJ1-1; D is undetermined. The CDR3 loop spans 13 amino acids. CDR1 and CDR2 (germline): LNHNV, YYDKDF (reference sequence). Trimming took 7 bases from V and 5 from J, leaving 14 bases between them. The CDR3 DNA sequence: TGTGCCACCAAGTCCCCGATACAGACTGAAGCTTTCTTT. Its protein is CATKSPIQTEAFF.

This chain joins TRBV7-3 and TRBJ2-1, with 10 bases fitting TRBD1. CDR1 is SGHTA and CDR2 is FQGTGA in the germline V gene. V lost 4 bases to trimming and J lost 9 bases; unmatched junction nucleotides: 6. CDR3 length: 14 residues. The CDR3 here is CASSSGTGVVEQFF. CDR3 DNA: TGTGCCAGCAGCTCCGGGACAGGGGTCGTTGAGCAGTTCTTC. Combining the CDR3 with reference TRBV7-3 and TRBJ2-1 gives the whole variable domain GAGVSQTPSNKVTEKGKYVELRCDPISGHTALYWYRQSLGQGPEFLIYFQGTGAADDSGLPNDRFFAVRPEGSVSTLKIQRTERGDSAVYLCASSSGTGVVEQFFGPGTRLTVL.

This CDR3 reads CASSDAGGTQYF. The DNA for the CDR3 is TGTGCCAGCAGTGACGCGGGGGGTACGCAGTATTTT. The chain recombines TRBV6-1 with TRBJ2-3; TRBD2 matches at 8 bases. The V and J ends lost 3 bases and 8 bases, in that order; junction bases with no gene match: 1. Germline V CDR1 and CDR2: MNHNS, SASEGT. This CDR3 comprises 12 residues.

This chain connects TRBV5-1 to TRBJ1-4; tentatively, D is TRBD1 (6 bases). The length of the CDR3 is 14 residues. Germline values: CDR1 SGHRS, CDR2 YFSETQ. Trimming removed 5 bases at V and 5 bases at J, with 13 bases between. DNA of the CDR3: TGCGCCAGCAGGAGGGGGAGCAGGAATGAAAAACTGTTTTTT. Protein: CASRRGSRNEKLFF. The whole variable domain, filled in from reference TRBV5-1 and TRBJ1-4, reads KAGVTQTPRYLIKTRGQQVTLSCSPISGHRSVSWYQQTPGQGLQFLFEYFSETQRNKGNFPGRFSGRQFSNSRSEMNVSTLELGDSALYLCASRRGSRNEKLFFGSGTQLSVL.

The V call is TRBV5-1, the J call TRBJ2-1; D might be TRBD1 (5 bases). The germline V gene has CDR1 SGHRS and CDR2 YFSETQ. CDR3 length: 12 amino acids. Trimming left V 3 bases short and J 5 bases short, with 6 bases between. The CDR3 bases are TGCGCCAGCAGCTGGACAAACAATGAGCAGTTCTTC. Encoded protein: CASSWTNNEQFF. The full variable domain, completed using reference TRBV5-1 and TRBJ2-1, is KAGVTQTPRYLIKTRGQQVTLSCSPISGHRSVSWYQQTPGQGLQFLFEYFSETQRNKGNFPGRFSGRQFSNSRSEMNVSTLELGDSALYLCASSWTNNEQFFGPGTRLTVL.

As to this clone: The junction departs from the called germline gene at one end, perhaps through a read error. The gene calls are TRBV7-3 and TRBJ2-7; the match to TRBD1 covers 8 bases. Per the germline V gene, CDR1 is SGHTA and CDR2 is FQGTGA. The CDR3 consists of 15 residues. The CDR3 region has the DNA TGTGCCAGCAGCTACGGACAGGGTGATTCCTCCGAGCAGTACTTC. This translates into CASSYGQGDSSEQYF.

This chain uses TRBV20-1 with TRBJ2-1; tentatively, D is TRBD2 (5 bases). The germline V gene encodes CDR1 DFQATT and CDR2 SNEGSKA (reference sequence). The CDR3 runs to 10 residues. As DNA, the CDR3 is TGCAACCCAACCGGGGATGAGCAGTTCTTC. Amino acid sequence: CNPTGDEQFF.

This rearrangement joins TRBV5-1 to TRBJ2-3; tentative D call: TRBD1 (6 bases). Germline V CDR1 and CDR2: SGHRS, YFSETQ. The V gene lost 2 bases and the J gene lost 8 bases, with 12 bases spanning the gap. This CDR3 comprises 13 residues. The CDR3 here is CASSFGRDTTQYF. CDR3 DNA sequence: TGCGCCAGCAGCTTTGGAAGGGACACTACGCAGTATTTT. The whole variable domain, filled in from reference TRBV5-1 and TRBJ2-3, reads KAGVTQTPRYLIKTRGQQVTLSCSPISGHRSVSWYQQTPGQGLQFLFEYFSETQRNKGNFPGRFSGRQFSNSRSEMNVSTLELGDSALYLCASSFGRDTTQYFGPGTRLTVL.

This chain joins TRBV2 and TRBJ2-1; a possible D gene is TRBD1 (6 bases). The CDR3 has 14 amino acids. CDR1 is SNHLY, CDR2 FYNNEI, per germline. V was pared by 5 bases and J by 1 base, with 9 bases between. The CDR3 region is CASSLGQSYNEQFF. In DNA, the CDR3 is TGTGCCAGCAGTCTCGGACAGTCCTACAATGAGCAGTTCTTC.

V gene TRBV3-1 (or the pseudogene TRBV3-2) combines with J gene TRBJ1-4; possibly TRBD1 for D (6 bases). The germline CDR1 and CDR2 sequences are LGHDT and YNNKEL (reference sequence). V gave up 4 bases and J gave up 7 bases, with 10 bases separating them. CDR3 length: 13 amino acids. The CDR3 DNA reads as TGTGCCAGCAGCCCCAGGGGCCGTGAAAAACTGTTTTTT. Its protein product is CASSPRGREKLFF.

The V gene is TRBV2, the J gene TRBJ2-3, with TRBD2 matching 10 bases. The CDR3 covers 18 residues. J lost 2 bases, V lost 0 bases, and 8 bases had no gene match. CDR1 is SNHLY, CDR2 FYNNEI, per germline. The CDR3 sequence: CASSEAWLAGASTDTQYF. The CDR3 DNA reads TGTGCCAGCAGTGAAGCATGGCTAGCGGGGGCTTCCACAGATACGCAGTATTTT. Using reference TRBV2 and TRBJ2-3 for the parts outside the CDR3, the full variable domain is EPEVTQTPSHQVTQMGQEVILRCVPISNHLYFYWYRQILGQKVEFLVSFYNNEISEKSEIFDDQFSVERPDGSNFTLKIRSTKLEDSAMYFCASSEAWLAGASTDTQYFGPGTRLTVL.

The rearrangement joins TRBV3-1 (or the pseudogene TRBV3-2) to TRBJ2-7; D unresolved. The CDR3 is 12 amino acids. The germline gives CDR1 LGHDT, CDR2 YNNKEL (reference sequence). CDR3 in DNA: TGTGCCAGCAGCCAAGCCGCTAGAGAGCGGTACGTC. Protein: CASSQAARERYV.

The chain uses TRBV21-1 and TRBJ1-5. TRBV21-1 has pseudogene status. The CDR3 has 17 residues. The DNA of the CDR3 is TGTGCCAGCAGCTCTTACAACCCGGGTCCGACCCATCAGCCCCAGCATTTT. This sequence encodes CASSSYNPGPTHQPQHF.

The V and J genes are TRBV7-3 and TRBJ1-1, with a weak D call TRBD1 (5 bases). The germline gives CDR1 SGHTA, CDR2 FQGTGA. The CDR3 has 13 residues. Trimming removed 5 bases at V and 2 bases at J, with 9 bases between. In nucleotides, the CDR3 is TGTGCCAGCAGCCTCGACAGTAACACTGAAGCTTTCTTT. Protein sequence: CASSLDSNTEAFF.

In this sample, this clone turned up a few times. This chain uses TRBV21-1 with TRBJ1-6; TRBD1 is the table's D call and was not checked against the DNA. TRBV21-1 is described as a pseudogene. The CDR3 loop spans 17 amino acids. CDR3: CASSVRDRGQVNSPLHF. CDR3 sequence (DNA): TGTGCCAGCAGCGTCCGGGACAGGGGGCAAGTGAATTCACCCCTCCACTTT.

The chain employs TRBV12-3 or TRBV12-4 and TRBJ1-1, with TRBD1 matching 7 bases. V gave up 6 bases and J gave up 4 bases; unmatched junction bases: 5. The CDR3 spans 13 residues. The CDR3 DNA reads TGTGCCAGCAGCCTGACAGGGACCACTGAAGCTTTCTTT. Translating gives CASSLTGTTEAFF.

The chain uses TRBV5-1 and TRBJ2-7; 12 bases fit TRBD1. Germline trimming cut 4 bases from V and 7 bases from J; bases unmatched to any gene: 15. This CDR3 is built from 17 residues. The V gene's germline CDR1 is SGHRS and CDR2 YFSETQ. The CDR3 region is CASSPTPPGQGAGEQYF. The DNA for the CDR3 is TGCGCCAGCAGCCCGACCCCTCCGGGACAGGGGGCCGGAGAGCAGTACTTC.

The rearrangement uses TRBV2 and TRBJ1-5; 7 bases are a match to TRBD1. Germline V lookup: CDR1 SNHLY, CDR2 FYNNEI. The CDR3 length is 17 residues. The junction had 10 bases not matched to a gene; V was cut back by 4 bases and J by 1 base. The DNA for the CDR3 is TGTGCCAGCAGTGGGAGGGACAGCGATTTAAGCAATCAGCCCCAGCATTTT. Protein sequence: CASSGRDSDLSNQPQHF.

V and J are TRBV19 and TRBJ2-5; TRBD1 might be the D (5 bases). With 6 bases removed from V and 1 base from J, the gap between germline ends came to 6 bases. The CDR3 length is 12 residues. The germline V gene has CDR1 LNHDA and CDR2 SQIVND (reference sequence). CDR3 nucleotide sequence: TGTGCCAGTAGGCAGGGCCAAGAGACCCAGTACTTC. Its translation: CASRQGQETQYF.

The chain employs TRBV19 and TRBJ1-1, with D hard to call. This CDR3 has 16 amino acids. V dropped 3 bases and J dropped 1 base, with 15 bases sitting between them. The germline CDR1 and CDR2 sequences are LNHDA and SQIVND (reference sequence). CDR3: CASSISFRVTNTEAFF. In DNA form, the CDR3 reads TGTGCCAGTAGTATTAGTTTTCGGGTTACGAACACTGAAGCTTTCTTT.

This rearrangement joins TRBV14 to TRBJ2-2; 11 bases align to TRBD2. V trimming: 3 bases; J trimming: 7 bases; junction bases outside the gene matches: 10. This CDR3 region has 17 residues. The germline V gene has CDR1 SGHDN and CDR2 FVKESK. The CDR3 reads CASSHPASGGLGGELFF. The DNA of the CDR3 is TGTGCCAGCAGCCATCCCGCTAGCGGGGGGCTAGGCGGGGAGCTGTTTTTT.

The chain couples TRBV19 to TRBJ1-2; 7 bases fit TRBD1. CDR1 and CDR2 (germline): LNHDA, SQIVND (reference sequence). J was trimmed by 5 bases and V by 6 bases; bases with no gene match: 18. CDR3 length: 17 residues. CDR3 in amino acids: CASSDELRQGRKYGYTF. CDR3 in DNA: TGTGCCAGTAGCGATGAATTGAGACAGGGAAGAAAATATGGCTACACCTTC.

The CDR3 sequence: CASSPSGQHSEAFF. The DNA of the CDR3 is TGTGCCAGCAGCCCAAGTGGACAACATTCTGAAGCTTTCTTT. The chain carries TRBV11-2 and TRBJ1-1; tentative D call: TRBD1 (5 bases). V lost 5 bases to trimming and J lost 6 bases, with 16 bases between them. The CDR3 consists of 14 residues. Germline V lookup: CDR1 SGHAT, CDR2 FQNNGV. Together with reference TRBV11-2 and TRBJ1-1, the CDR3 gives the full variable domain: EAGVAQSPRYKIIEKRQSVAFWCNPISGHATLYWYQQILGQGPKLLIQFQNNGVVDDSQLPKDRFSAERLKGVDSTLKIQPAKLEDSAVYLCASSPSGQHSEAFFGQGTRLTVV.

This rearrangement joins TRBV24-1 to TRBJ1-5, with TRBD1 as a possible D gene (6 bases). The CDR3 sequence is 14 residues long. Germline assignment: CDR1 KGHDR and CDR2 SFDVKD. Trimming pared 4 bases from V and 9 bases from J, leaving 15 bases between. CDR3 nucleotide sequence: TGTGCCACCAGTGAGGGTACAGGGTTTGCGCCCCAGCATTTT. This translates into CATSEGTGFAPQHF.

The V and J genes are TRBV5-4 and TRBJ2-5; TRBD2 aligns across 7 bases. Germline CDR1 is SGHNT and CDR2 is YYREEE (reference sequence). The V segment lost 0 bases and the J segment 5 bases; nucleotides outside the gene matches: 4. This CDR3 is 14 amino acids long. The CDR3 region has the DNA TGTGCCAGCAGCTTGGAAGGGAGGGTTGAGACCCAGTACTTC. This translates into CASSLEGRVETQYF. Full variable domain (outside the CDR3, taken from reference TRBV5-4 and TRBJ2-5): ETGVTQSPTHLIKTRGQQVTLRCSSQSGHNTVSWYQQALGQGPQFIFQYYREEENGRGNFPPRFSGLQFPNYSSELNVNALELDDSALYLCASSLEGRVETQYFGPGTRLLVL.

This chain connects TRBV6-4 to TRBJ2-1; 9 bases match TRBD1. The CDR3 is 15 residues long. Germline loops: CDR1 MRHNA, CDR2 SNTAGT. V shed 6 bases and J 1 base; nucleotides not matched to a gene: 4. This chain's CDR3 is CASSPGQGSYNEQFF. CDR3 bases: TGTGCCAGCAGCCCGGGACAGGGTTCCTACAATGAGCAGTTCTTC.

V usage is TRBV7-2 and J usage is TRBJ1-2; 9 bases fit TRBD1. The CDR3 extends over 18 amino acids. CDR1 and CDR2 from the germline V gene are SGHTA and FQGNSA. Trimming cost V 5 bases and J 6 bases; bases outside gene matches: 19. This CDR3 is CASSRHAQGALELDGYTF. CDR3 bases: TGTGCCAGCAGCCGCCATGCACAGGGGGCTCTAGAGTTGGATGGCTACACCTTC.

This clone is a singleton in its sample. V is TRBV9 and J is TRBJ2-3; 7 bases match TRBD2. CDR1 and CDR2 (germline): SGDLS, YYNGEE. After removal of 2 bases from V and 2 bases from J, the junction contained 5 bases not matched to a gene. This CDR3 region has 15 residues. CDR3 region: CASSVGGRYTDTQYF. Written as DNA, the CDR3 is TGTGCCAGCAGCGTGGGGGGGAGATACACAGATACGCAGTATTTT.